This T cell receptor (beta chain) was profiled in a study of naive and memory T cell subsets. Sequential positive selection took CD4 T cells first, then CD8 T cells. Cells stained for CD3, CD4, CD8, CD45RA, CD27 and viability were sorted into four CD45RA/CD27 subsets. At least ten counts were recorded for this clonotype. Its antigen remains unknown. Trimming removed 0 bases at V and 6 bases at J, with 3 bases between. This CDR3 spans 12 amino acids. The germline CDR1 and CDR2 sequences are LGHDT and YNNKEL (reference sequence). Study results and limitations: Naive repertoires, especially CD8, held a few larger clonotypes, possibly memory cells re-expressing CD45RA. Over 95% of naive TCR sequences appeared only once, unlike memory subsets.

An equimolar mix of two oligonucleotides served as the beta constant-region primer for TRBC1 and TRBC2. Four rounds of PCR amplified the ligated cDNA using nested alpha and beta constant-region primers plus SP2. Each CDR3 protein is one row after TCRdb ran MiXCR on the UMI-ligation and nested PCR reads. The table lists tens of thousands of distinct CDR3 sequences, around 11% of them singletons, with around 0.13% in the top ten. Sequenced material: naive CD4+ T cells from blood. The genes are TRBV3-1 and TRBJ2-1; D is unclear. The TCR was taken from a human donor in good health. The CDR3 nucleotides are TGTGCCAGCAGCCAAGAGACCAATGAGCAGTTCTTC. Translated: CASSQETNEQFF.